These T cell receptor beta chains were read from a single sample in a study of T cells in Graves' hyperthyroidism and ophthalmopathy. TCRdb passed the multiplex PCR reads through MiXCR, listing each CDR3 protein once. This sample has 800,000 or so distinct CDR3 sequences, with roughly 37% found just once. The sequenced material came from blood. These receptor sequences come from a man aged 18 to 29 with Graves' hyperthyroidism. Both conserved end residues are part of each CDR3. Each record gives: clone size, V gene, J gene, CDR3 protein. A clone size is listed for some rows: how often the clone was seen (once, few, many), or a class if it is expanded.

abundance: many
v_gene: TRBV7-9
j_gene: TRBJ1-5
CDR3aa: CASSRDEDSNQPQHF

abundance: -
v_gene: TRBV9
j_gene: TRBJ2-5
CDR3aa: CASSQRRQIQETQYF

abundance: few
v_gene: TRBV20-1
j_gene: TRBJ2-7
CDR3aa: CSARDLRGTYEQYF

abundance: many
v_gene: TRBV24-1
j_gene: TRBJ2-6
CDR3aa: CATSQGGGANVLTF

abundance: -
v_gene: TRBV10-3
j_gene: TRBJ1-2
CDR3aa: CASAMGTASNYGYTF

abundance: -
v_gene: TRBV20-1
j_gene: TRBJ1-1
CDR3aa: CSASPTTGTVNTEAFF

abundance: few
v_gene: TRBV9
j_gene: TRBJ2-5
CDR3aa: CASSPGAGKETQYF

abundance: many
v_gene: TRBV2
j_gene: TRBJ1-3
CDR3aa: CASSEQAAGNTIYF

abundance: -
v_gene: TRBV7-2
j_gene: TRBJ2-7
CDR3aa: CASSHPAGYEQYF

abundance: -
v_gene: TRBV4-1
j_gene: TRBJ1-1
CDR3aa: CASSQVGGVAGDTEAFF

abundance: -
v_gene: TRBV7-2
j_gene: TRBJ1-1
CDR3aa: CASSLTLAAKTEAFF

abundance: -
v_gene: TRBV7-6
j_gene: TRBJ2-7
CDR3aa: CASRDHFVYRASYEQYF

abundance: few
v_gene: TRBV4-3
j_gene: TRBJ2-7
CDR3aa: CASSTSGGPGEQYF

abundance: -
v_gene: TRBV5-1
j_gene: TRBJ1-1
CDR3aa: CASRNQGGNEAFF

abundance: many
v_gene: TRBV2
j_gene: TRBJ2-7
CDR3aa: CASGTGSYEQYF

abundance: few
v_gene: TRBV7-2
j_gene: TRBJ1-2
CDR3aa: CASSLSSTYRGYTF

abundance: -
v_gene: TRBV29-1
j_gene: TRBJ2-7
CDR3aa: CSVVPRGQGMDF

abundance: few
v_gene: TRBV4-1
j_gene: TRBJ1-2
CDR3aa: CASSQEHRGGYTF